The present TCR beta chain was sequenced within a study of blood T cells in healthy people across ages. A second 7 to 11 cycle PCR used barcoded and J-beta primers. Via MiXCR, TCRdb re-called the 5' RACE reads, giving one row per CDR3 protein. The sample records about 1.8 million distinct CDR3 sequences, roughly 50% being singletons. This clonotype was counted only a few times. V was shortened by 2 bases and J by 7 bases, with 4 bases between the two germline ends. CDR3 length equals 11 residues. Germline-derived CDR1 and CDR2 are KGHDR and SFDVKD. The study drew donors from healthy Caucasian individuals in Russia aged roughly 6 to 95.

This clonotype was sampled from a woman aged 40-49 years in good health. The chain combines TRBV24-1 with TRBJ1-2; D not certain. The sequenced sample was blood. CDR3 nucleotides: TGTGCCACCAGTGATTATCGTGGCTACACCTTC. Encoded protein: CATSDYRGYTF.